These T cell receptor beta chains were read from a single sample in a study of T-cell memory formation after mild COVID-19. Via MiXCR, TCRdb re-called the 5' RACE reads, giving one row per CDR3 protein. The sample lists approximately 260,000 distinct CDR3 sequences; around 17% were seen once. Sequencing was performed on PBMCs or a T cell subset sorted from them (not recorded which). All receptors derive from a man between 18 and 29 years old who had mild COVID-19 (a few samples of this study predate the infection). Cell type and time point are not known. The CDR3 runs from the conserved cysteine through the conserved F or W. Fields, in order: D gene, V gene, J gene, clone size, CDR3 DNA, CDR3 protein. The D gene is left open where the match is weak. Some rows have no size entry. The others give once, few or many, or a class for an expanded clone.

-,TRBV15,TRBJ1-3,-,TGTGCCACCAGCAGAACAGTGGCAGTAGGGAACACCATATATTTT,CATSRTVAVGNTIYF
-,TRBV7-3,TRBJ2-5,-,TGTGCCAGCAGCTTAGGGGGAGAAAGAGAGACCCAGTACTTC,CASSLGGERETQYF
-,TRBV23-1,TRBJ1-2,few,TGCGCCAGCAAGTGGAGAGGACTCCCAAACTATGGCTACACCTTC,CASKWRGLPNYGYTF
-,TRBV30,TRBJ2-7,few,TGTGCCTGGAGTGTAGAGACATACGAGCAGTACTTC,CAWSVETYEQYF
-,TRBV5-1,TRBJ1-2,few,TGCGCCAGCAGCTTGGAGGGGGTTTATGGCTACACCTTC,CASSLEGVYGYTF
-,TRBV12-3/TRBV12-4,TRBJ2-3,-,TGTGCCAGCAGTCCGAGGTGGGTCGATACGCAGTATTTT,CASSPRWVDTQYF
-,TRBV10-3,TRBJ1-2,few,TGTGCCATCAGTGAACTCAGCGGCTACACCTTC,CAISELSGYTF
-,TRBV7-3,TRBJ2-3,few,TGTGCCAGCAGCTTTGGGGGGGCCCAAGATACGCAGTATTTT,CASSFGGAQDTQYF
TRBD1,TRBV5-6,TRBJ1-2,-,TGTGCCAGCAGCCCACGGGACAGAACCAGCTATGGCTACACCTTC,CASSPRDRTSYGYTF
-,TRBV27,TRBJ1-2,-,TGTGCCAGCAGGACTTCTGGCTTCTTTGGCTACACCTTC,CASRTSGFFGYTF
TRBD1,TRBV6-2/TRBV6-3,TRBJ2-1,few,TGTGCCAGCAGTCTGGACAGGCATGACAATGAGCAGTTCTTC,CASSLDRHDNEQFF
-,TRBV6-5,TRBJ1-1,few,TGTGCCAGCAGCCTTTTTTCCGACCCCAGGACTGAAGCTTTCTTT,CASSLFSDPRTEAFF
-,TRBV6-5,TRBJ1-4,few,TGTGCCAGCAGTTACCAACAGGGCGGTAATGAAAAACTGTTTTTT,CASSYQQGGNEKLFF
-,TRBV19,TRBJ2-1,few,TGTGCCAGTAGTATATCCGTCCAGTACAATGAGCAGTTCTTC,CASSISVQYNEQFF
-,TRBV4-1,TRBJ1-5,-,TGCGCCAGCAACCCGGGGACCCAGCATTTT,CASNPGTQHF
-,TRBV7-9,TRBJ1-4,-,TGTGCCAGCAGCCTAACAGGACAGCTAAGCGAAAAACTGTTTTTT,CASSLTGQLSEKLFF
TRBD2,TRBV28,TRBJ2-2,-,TGTGCCAGCAGTTCCCGGGGGGAGCGGGCCGGGGAGCTGTTTTTT,CASSSRGERAGELFF
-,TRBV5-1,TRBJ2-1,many,TGCGCCAGCAGCCAAGGACAGGAGCAGTTCTTC,CASSQGQEQFF
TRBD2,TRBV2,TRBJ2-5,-,TGTGCCAGCAGTGAAGCGCCGGGGGGGGCCGGAGGAGAGACCCAGTACTTC,CASSEAPGGAGGETQYF
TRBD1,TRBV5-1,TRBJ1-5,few,TGCGCCAGCGCTTTGGAGGGGGCGGATCAGCCCCAGCATTTT,CASALEGADQPQHF
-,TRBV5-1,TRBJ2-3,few,TGCGCCAGCAGCTTATCTCCCCGGGATACGCAGTATTTT,CASSLSPRDTQYF
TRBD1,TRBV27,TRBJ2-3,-,TGTGCCAGCAGTTTCAGAGACAGGGGAGGCGGAACAGATACGCAGTATTTT,CASSFRDRGGGTDTQYF
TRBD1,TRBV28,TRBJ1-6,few,TGTGCCAGCAGGACGACAGGGGAGCCGTATAATTCACCCCTCCACTTT,CASRTTGEPYNSPLHF
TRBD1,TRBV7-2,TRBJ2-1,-,TGTGCCAGCAGCCCCGACAGGGCCTACAATGAGCAGTTCTTC,CASSPDRAYNEQFF
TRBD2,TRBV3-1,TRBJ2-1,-,TGTGCCAGCAGCCAAGCGAGGCGGGGGGGAAACTTGGAGCAGTTCTTC,CASSQARRGGNLEQFF
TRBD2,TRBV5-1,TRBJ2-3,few,TGCGCCAGCAGCTTGCTGGCGGGGGGGCCTGATACGCAGTATTTT,CASSLLAGGPDTQYF
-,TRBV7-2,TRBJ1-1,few,TGTGCCAGCAGCTTAGCTGGGCTCTTGACTGAAGCTTTCTTT,CASSLAGLLTEAFF
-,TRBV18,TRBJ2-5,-,TGTGCCAGCTCACCGGGCTATCAAGAGACCCAGTACTTC,CASSPGYQETQYF
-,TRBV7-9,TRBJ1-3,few,TGTGCCAGCAGCTTCTCCTTTAGAGGGGTGACTGGAAACACCATATATTTT,CASSFSFRGVTGNTIYF
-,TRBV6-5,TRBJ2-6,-,TGTGCCAGCAGTTACTCGGCAGGGTACGGGGCCAACGTCCTGACTTTC,CASSYSAGYGANVLTF
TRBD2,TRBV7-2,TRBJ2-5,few,TGTGCCAGCAGCTTCGGTAGCGGGGGACCACAAGAGACCCAGTACTTC,CASSFGSGGPQETQYF
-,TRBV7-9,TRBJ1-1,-,TGTGCCAGCAGCCCACGACAGAGGGCCACTGAAGCTTTCTTT,CASSPRQRATEAFF
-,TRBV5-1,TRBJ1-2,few,TGCGCCAGCAGCGCAGGGAGGGACTATGGCTACACCTTC,CASSAGRDYGYTF
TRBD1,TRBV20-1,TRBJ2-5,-,TGCAGTGCTAGGGGCCTGACAGGGGCGAGAGAGACCCAGTACTTC,CSARGLTGARETQYF
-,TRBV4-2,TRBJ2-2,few,TGTGCCAGCAGCCGGGGTGTAACCGGGGAGCTGTTTTTT,CASSRGVTGELFF
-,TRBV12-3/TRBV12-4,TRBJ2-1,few,TGTGCCAGCAGTTCGTCAGCCGACAATGAGCAGTTCTTC,CASSSSADNEQFF
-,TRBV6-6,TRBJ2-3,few,TGTGCCAGCAGGGACCTCGGCCCAGATACGCAGTATTTT,CASRDLGPDTQYF